Presented here are 20 T cell receptor beta chains from one specimen sequenced in a study of cytomegalovirus exposure and HLA in healthy donors. The PCR contained 60 Vbeta and 13 Jbeta primers. This table comes from immunoSEQ multiplex PCR, and its TCRdb copy is limited to in-frame clones, with some not included. The sample records about 230,000 clones, approximately 90% being singletons. The specimen sequenced was PBMCs. The receptors were sampled from a woman under 30 in good health and CMV-seronegative.

The rearrangement joins TRBV5-6 to TRBJ2-7; perhaps TRBD1 as D (6 bases). The ends were cut back, 2 bases at V and 9 bases at J, with 18 bases in the middle. Per the germline V gene, CDR1 is SGHDT and CDR2 is YYEEEE. CDR3 length: 14 residues. The DNA of the CDR3 is TGTGCCAGCAGCTTTGGGCAGGGGTCCTCAGGGCAGTACTTC. Protein product: CASSFGQGSSGQYF.

This clone was recorded once. This chain uses TRBV29-1 with TRBJ2-6; the D gene is possibly TRBD2 (6 bases). CDR1 and CDR2 (germline): SQVTM, ANQGSEA. The CDR3 totals 15 residues. V lost 7 bases to trimming and J lost 0 bases, with 13 bases between them. The DNA of the CDR3 is TGCAGCGCTTCACGGGGGAACTCTGGGGCCAACGTCCTGACTTTC. Translation gives CSASRGNSGANVLTF.

The J gene is TRBJ2-5, the V gene TRBV7-9; 11 nucleotides line up with TRBD2. Trimming at V came to 5 bases and at J to 5 bases, leaving 13 bases not matched to a gene. This CDR3 comprises 17 residues. Germline CDR1 reads SEHNR; CDR2 reads FQNEAQ (reference sequence). The DNA for the CDR3 is TGTGCCAGCAGCCAGGGACTAGCGGAACTGCTGGGGGAGACCCAGTACTTC. Residues: CASSQGLAELLGETQYF. The variable domain in full, completed from reference TRBV7-9 and TRBJ2-5, reads DTGVSQNPRHKITKRGQNVTFRCDPISEHNRLYWYRQTLGQGPEFLTYFQNEAQLEKSRLLSDRFSAERPKGSFSTLEIQRTEQGDSAMYLCASSQGLAELLGETQYFGPGTRLLVL.

The chain joins TRBV9 to TRBJ2-1; 10 bases align to TRBD1. Germline V lookup: CDR1 SGDLS, CDR2 YYNGEE. The CDR3 contains 13 residues. Trimming took 9 bases from V and 7 from J; bases not matched to a gene: 7. DNA of the CDR3: TGTGCCACGGACGGGACAGGGGTAAATGAGCAGTTCTTC. Translating it yields CATDGTGVNEQFF.

This chain joins TRBV5-6 and TRBJ2-4; D not resolved. Germline V gene sequence: CDR1 SGHDT, CDR2 YYEEEE. Trimming took 2 bases from V and 3 from J, leaving 12 bases between them. The CDR3 totals 15 residues. The CDR3 region has the DNA TGTGCCAGCAGCTTCCGGCAGGATGACAAAAACATTCAGTACTTC. Translation: CASSFRQDDKNIQYF.

This clone showed up just a few times. The rearrangement uses TRBV6-6 and TRBJ1-2; TRBD1 matches at 11 bases. Trimming cost V 6 bases and J 8 bases; bases outside gene matches: 5. The CDR3 spans 13 residues. Germline lookup yields CDR1 MNHNY and CDR2 SVGAGI (reference sequence). The CDR3 region has the DNA TGTGCCAGCAGCCAGGGACAGGGGGGCGGCTACACCTTC. This sequence encodes CASSQGQGGGYTF.

The chain recombines TRBV10-3 with TRBJ2-3, with D possibly matching TRBD1 (5 bases). Trimming left V 5 bases short and J 0 bases short, with 6 bases between. Germline-derived CDR1 and CDR2 are ENHRY and SYGVKD. CDR3 length equals 13 residues. CDR3 DNA: TGTGCCATCAGTCAGGGAAGCACAGATACGCAGTATTTT. This gives the protein CAISQGSTDTQYF.

V and J are TRBV7-2 and TRBJ2-7; D ambiguous. The length of the CDR3 is 15 residues. Germline V gives CDR1 SGHTA, CDR2 FQGNSA. The V end lost 5 bases, the J end lost 4 bases, and 18 bases lay between the germline ends. The CDR3 bases are TGTGCCAGCAGCCCCCGTCGTTCCGGGTCGTACGAGCAGTACTTC. As protein: CASSPRRSGSYEQYF.

The chain combines TRBV18 with TRBJ2-7; 7 nucleotides match TRBD1. Germline-derived CDR1 and CDR2 are KGHSH and LQKENI. CDR3 length: 15 amino acids. With 3 bases clipped from V and 2 bases from J, the junction kept 7 bases outside the gene matches. CDR3 residues: CASSPGTAIAYEQYF. DNA for the CDR3: TGTGCCAGCTCACCTGGGACAGCCATAGCCTACGAGCAGTACTTC.

V is TRBV11-2 and J is TRBJ2-3; D remains ambiguous. CDR3 length equals 15 residues. The V and J ends lost 3 bases and 0 bases respectively, with 10 bases between them. Germline V gene data show CDR1 as SGHAT and CDR2 as FQNNGV. CDR3 protein: CASSFNLASTDTQYF. The CDR3 DNA reads TGTGCCAGCAGCTTCAACTTAGCTAGCACAGATACGCAGTATTTT.

Note on this clone: The junction does not match germline at one end; this may be a read error. This chain links TRBV7-9 with TRBJ1-1, with D uncertain. The germline CDR1 and CDR2 sequences are SEHNR and FQNEAQ (reference sequence). The CDR3 has 11 residues. The CDR3 DNA sequence: TGTTCCAGCAGCTTAGCACGGGAAGCTTTCTTT. Its protein is CSSSLAREAFF.

This chain connects TRBV25-1 to TRBJ2-5, with a tentative D call TRBD2 (5 bases). Germline CDR1 is MGHDK and CDR2 is SYGVNS. CDR3 size: 15 residues. Trimming removed 2 bases from V and 7 bases from J, with 17 bases in between. The CDR3 nucleotides read TGTGCCAGCAGTGAACACGGCTGGGCAGGAGGGACCCAGTACTTC. It translates to CASSEHGWAGGTQYF.

V is TRBV4-2 and J is TRBJ2-3; tentative D call: TRBD2 (7 bases). Looked up from germline, CDR1 is LGHNA and CDR2 is YNFKEQ. This CDR3 is built from 16 residues. Trimming left V 0 bases short and J 4 bases short, with 14 bases between. The chain's CDR3 is CASSQDGQGRADTQYF. The DNA for the CDR3 is TGTGCCAGCAGCCAAGATGGTCAGGGGAGGGCAGATACGCAGTATTTT.

The chain uses TRBV5-8 and TRBJ1-2; D is ambiguous. Germline CDR1 is SGHTS and CDR2 is YDEGEE. This CDR3 is built from 13 residues. Trimming took off 0 bases at V and 2 bases at J, with 5 bases between the two ends. The DNA for the CDR3 is TGTGCCAGCAGCTTGGGAGGGAACTATGGCTACACCTTC. This gives the protein CASSLGGNYGYTF.

The CDR3 nucleotides read TGTGCCAGCAGCTTGGGGACAGAGTCATACAATGAGCAGTTCTTC. Protein product: CASSLGTESYNEQFF. The chain employs TRBV7-9 and TRBJ2-1, with 7 bases matching TRBD1. This CDR3 region has 15 residues. Germline V gene lookup returns CDR1 SEHNR and CDR2 FQNEAQ (reference sequence). J lost 4 bases, V lost 3 bases, and 6 bases had no gene match.

In regard to this clone: At the DNA level, this CDR3 is encoded by other sequences in the same sample as well. This sequence joins TRBV6-4 and TRBJ2-7, with 8 bases aligning to TRBD1. Germline loops: CDR1 MRHNA, CDR2 SNTAGT. The junction had 16 bases not matched to a gene; V was cut back by 6 bases and J by 0 bases. This CDR3 is 18 amino acids long. This CDR3 is CASRNRGVKKNHSYEQYF. The CDR3 region has the DNA TGTGCCAGCAGGAACAGGGGGGTCAAGAAGAACCACTCCTACGAGCAGTACTTC.

This chain links TRBV28 with TRBJ1-2, with D uncertain. Germline CDR1 and CDR2: MDHEN and SYDVKM. Trimming took off 6 bases at V and 5 bases at J, with 10 bases between the two ends. This CDR3 region has 12 residues. The DNA for the CDR3 is TGTGCCAGCAGCTTGGCCCTTTATGGCTACACCTTC. It is translated as CASSLALYGYTF.

This rearrangement joins TRBV5-5 to TRBJ2-1; 10 bases line up with TRBD2. The CDR3 is 15 residues long. J lost 6 bases, V lost 4 bases, and 7 bases had no gene match. Per the germline V gene, CDR1 is SGHKS and CDR2 is YYEKEE (reference sequence). CDR3 residues: CASSLWTSGLNEQFF. CDR3 sequence (DNA): TGTGCCAGCAGCCTCTGGACTAGCGGCCTCAATGAGCAGTTCTTC.

V and J are TRBV7-9 and TRBJ2-3; D is perhaps TRBD2 (5 bases). V gave up 7 bases and J gave up 4 bases, with 18 bases separating them. Germline CDR1 is SEHNR and CDR2 is FQNEAQ (reference sequence). The CDR3 extends over 15 amino acids. The CDR3 bases are TGTGCCAGCATGCCCGGATTAAAGGGAGCAGATACGCAGTATTTT. This encodes CASMPGLKGADTQYF. The entire variable domain, with the rest obtained from reference TRBV7-9 and TRBJ2-3, is as follows: DTGVSQNPRHKITKRGQNVTFRCDPISEHNRLYWYRQTLGQGPEFLTYFQNEAQLEKSRLLSDRFSAERPKGSFSTLEIQRTEQGDSAMYLCASMPGLKGADTQYFGPGTRLTVL.

This clone has only one observation. This chain uses TRBV7-2 with TRBJ2-5; weak D call: TRBD2 (6 bases). CDR1 is SGHTA and CDR2 is FQGNSA in the germline V gene. V was trimmed by 4 bases and J by 3 bases, leaving 12 bases between them. The CDR3 contains 14 residues. CDR3 nucleotides: TGTGCCAGCAGCTCGCCCGGAGGGGAAGAGACCCAGTACTTC. Translation gives CASSSPGGEETQYF.